The present T cell receptor beta chain was sequenced within a study of a mutant IDH1 vaccine in newly diagnosed glioma. Whole-study context: Every participant had undergone radiotherapy, temozolomide, or both before, and most underwent both.

Noted time point: baseline, week 1 (first vaccination visit). Regarding treatment: pre-vaccination baseline after standard-of-care therapy. Repertoires were generated with immunoSEQ multiplex PCR, while TCRdb's copy carries only in-frame clones and drops some. The sample consists of approximately 67,000 clones, around 83% of them appearing once. With respect to this clone: The same CDR3 can be traced to other DNA sequences in this sample.

The sequence came from a woman aged 18-29 years with glioma. Some clones in this sample may be carry-over from other donors' samples. Specimen: peripheral blood mononuclear cells (PBMCs), collected from a glioma patient treated with radiotherapy, temozolomide or both.

The CDR3 reads CASSLAGGTDTQYF. CDR3 bases: TGCGCCAGCAGCCTCGCGGGGGGCACAGATACGCAGTATTTT. The chain recombines TRBV5-1 with TRBJ2-3, with TRBD2 matching 7 bases. Germline lookup yields CDR1 SGHRS and CDR2 YFSETQ. CDR3 length equals 14 residues. V shed 4 bases and J 1 base; nucleotides not matched to a gene: 3.